The T cell receptor (beta chain) under discussion was sequenced for a study of T-cell memory formation after mild COVID-19. As for the study in general: TCR clustering was largely donor specific. The study's findings and limits: Clonal second-wave expansions that peaked on day 37 had unconfirmed SARS-CoV-2 specificity. Contracting clones from day 15 to 85 showed balanced CD4/CD8; later expanders favored CD4+. Of the contracting clones, CD4+ ones lay mainly in CM and EM, and CD8+ ones in EMRA.

The sample holds a few counts of this clonotype. The antigen is unknown. This CDR3 comprises 18 residues. CDR1 and CDR2 (germline): LGHNA, YNFKEQ. Germline trimming cut 0 bases from V and 6 bases from J; bases unmatched to any gene: 11. Each CDR3 protein is one row after TCRdb ran MiXCR on the 5' RACE reads. The sample contains about 470,000 distinct CDR3 sequences, approximately 23% of which appear only once. The rearrangement links TRBV4-2 to TRBJ2-3; the match to TRBD2 covers 11 bases. The TCR was taken from an adult woman who had mild COVID-19 (a few samples of this study predate the infection). Cell type and time point are not known. Sequencing was performed on PBMCs or a T cell subset sorted from them (not recorded which). CDR3 DNA sequence: TGTGCCAGCAGCCAAGATCTAAGTAGCGGGAGGGCCGGGGATACGCAGTATTTT. The encoded protein is CASSQDLSSGRAGDTQYF.